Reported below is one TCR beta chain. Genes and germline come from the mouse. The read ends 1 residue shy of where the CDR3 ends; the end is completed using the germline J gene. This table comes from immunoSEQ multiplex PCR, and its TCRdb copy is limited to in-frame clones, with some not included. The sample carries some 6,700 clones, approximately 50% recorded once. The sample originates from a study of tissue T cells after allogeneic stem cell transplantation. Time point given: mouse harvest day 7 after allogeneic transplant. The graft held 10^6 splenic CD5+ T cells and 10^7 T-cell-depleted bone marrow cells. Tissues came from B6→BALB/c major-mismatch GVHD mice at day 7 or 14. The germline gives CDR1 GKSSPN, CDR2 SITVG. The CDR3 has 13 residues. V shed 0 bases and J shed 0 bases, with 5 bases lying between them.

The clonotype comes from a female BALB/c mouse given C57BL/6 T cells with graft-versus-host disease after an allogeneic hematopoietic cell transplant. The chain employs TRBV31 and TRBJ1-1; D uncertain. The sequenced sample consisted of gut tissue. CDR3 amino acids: CAWSLDANTEVFF. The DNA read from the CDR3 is TGTGCCTGGAGTCTAGATGCAAACACAGAAGTCTTC.